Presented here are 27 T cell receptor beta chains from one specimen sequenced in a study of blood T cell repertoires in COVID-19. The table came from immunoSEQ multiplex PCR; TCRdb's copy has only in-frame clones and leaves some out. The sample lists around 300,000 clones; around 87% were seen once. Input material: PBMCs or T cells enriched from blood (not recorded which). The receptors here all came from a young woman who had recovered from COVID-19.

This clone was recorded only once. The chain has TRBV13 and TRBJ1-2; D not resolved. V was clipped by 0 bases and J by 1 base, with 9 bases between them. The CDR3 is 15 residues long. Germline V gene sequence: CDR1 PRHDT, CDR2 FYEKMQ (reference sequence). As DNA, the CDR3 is TGTGCCAGCAGCTTAGGTGGCAGCGTTAACTATGGCTACACCTTC. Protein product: CASSLGGSVNYGYTF.

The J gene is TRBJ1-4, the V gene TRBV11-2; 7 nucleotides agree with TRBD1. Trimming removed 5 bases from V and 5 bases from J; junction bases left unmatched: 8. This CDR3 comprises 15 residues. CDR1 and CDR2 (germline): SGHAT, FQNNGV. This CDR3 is CASSIGPGQNEKLFF. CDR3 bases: TGTGCCAGCAGCATTGGGCCGGGACAGAATGAAAAACTGTTTTTT.

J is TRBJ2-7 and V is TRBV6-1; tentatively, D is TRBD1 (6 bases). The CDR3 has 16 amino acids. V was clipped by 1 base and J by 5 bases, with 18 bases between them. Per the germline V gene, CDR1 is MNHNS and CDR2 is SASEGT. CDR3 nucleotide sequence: TGTGCCAGCAGTGAAGAGGACACAGGGATTACGGACGAGCAGTACTTC. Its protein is CASSEEDTGITDEQYF.

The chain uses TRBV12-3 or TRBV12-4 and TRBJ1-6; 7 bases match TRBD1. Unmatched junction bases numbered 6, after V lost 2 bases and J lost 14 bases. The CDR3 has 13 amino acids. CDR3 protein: CASSLTEQGSLHF. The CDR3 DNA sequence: TGTGCCAGCAGTTTAACCGAACAGGGGTCCCTCCACTTT.

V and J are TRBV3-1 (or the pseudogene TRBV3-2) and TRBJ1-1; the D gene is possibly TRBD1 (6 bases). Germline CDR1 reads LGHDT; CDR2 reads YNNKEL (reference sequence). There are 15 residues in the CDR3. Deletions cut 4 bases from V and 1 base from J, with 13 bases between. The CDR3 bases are TGTGCCAGCAGCCCCCGGGACACCCCGAACACTGAAGCTTTCTTT. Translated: CASSPRDTPNTEAFF.

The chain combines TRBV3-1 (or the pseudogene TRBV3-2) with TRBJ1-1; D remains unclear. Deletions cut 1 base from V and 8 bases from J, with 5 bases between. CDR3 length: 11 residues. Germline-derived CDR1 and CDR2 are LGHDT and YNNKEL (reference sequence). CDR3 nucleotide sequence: TGTGCCAGCAGCCAAGCGACAGAAGCTTTCTTT. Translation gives CASSQATEAFF.

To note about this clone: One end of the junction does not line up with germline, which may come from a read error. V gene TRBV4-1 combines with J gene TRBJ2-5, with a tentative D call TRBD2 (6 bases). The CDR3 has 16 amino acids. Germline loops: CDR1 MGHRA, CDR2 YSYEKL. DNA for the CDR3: TGCGCCAGCAGCCTCCGGGACTCCGGGCTGGAAGAGGCCCAGTACTTC. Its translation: CASSLRDSGLEEAQYF.

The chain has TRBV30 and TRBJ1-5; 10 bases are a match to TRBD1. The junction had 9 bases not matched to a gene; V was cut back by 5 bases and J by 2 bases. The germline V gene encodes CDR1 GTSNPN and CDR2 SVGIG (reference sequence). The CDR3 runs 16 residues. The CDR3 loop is CAWGTGQGLGNQPQHF. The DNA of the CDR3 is TGTGCCTGGGGAACGGGACAGGGGCTCGGCAATCAGCCCCAGCATTTT.

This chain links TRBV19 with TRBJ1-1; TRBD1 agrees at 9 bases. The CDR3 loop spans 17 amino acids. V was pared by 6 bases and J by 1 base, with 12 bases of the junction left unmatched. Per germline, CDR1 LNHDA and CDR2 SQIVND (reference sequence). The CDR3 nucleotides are TGTGCCAGTAGAGCGGGACAGGGTCGGGATAGGAACACTGAAGCTTTCTTT. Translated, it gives CASRAGQGRDRNTEAFF.

DNA of the CDR3: TGTGCCAGCAGCTTGGATTATAGCAATCAGCCCCAGCATTTT. This codes for CASSLDYSNQPQHF. The chain carries TRBV5-5 and TRBJ1-5; D gene uncertain. The CDR3 is 14 amino acids. CDR1 SGHKS and CDR2 YYEKEE come from the germline V gene (reference sequence). The V and J ends lost 0 bases and 0 bases respectively, with 4 bases between them.

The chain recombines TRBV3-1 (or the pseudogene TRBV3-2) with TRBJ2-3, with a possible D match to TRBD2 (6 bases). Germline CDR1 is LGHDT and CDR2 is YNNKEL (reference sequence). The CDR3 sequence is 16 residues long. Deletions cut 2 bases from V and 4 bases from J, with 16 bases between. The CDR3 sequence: CASSQRGTRVADTQYF. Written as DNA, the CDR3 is TGTGCCAGCAGCCAAAGAGGGACTCGTGTCGCAGATACGCAGTATTTT.

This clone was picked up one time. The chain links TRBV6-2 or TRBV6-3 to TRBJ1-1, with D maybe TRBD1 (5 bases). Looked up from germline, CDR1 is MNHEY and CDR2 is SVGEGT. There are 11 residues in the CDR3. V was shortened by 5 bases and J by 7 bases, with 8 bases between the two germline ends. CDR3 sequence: CASSQGGEAFF. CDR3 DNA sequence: TGTGCCAGCAGTCAGGGCGGTGAAGCTTTCTTT.

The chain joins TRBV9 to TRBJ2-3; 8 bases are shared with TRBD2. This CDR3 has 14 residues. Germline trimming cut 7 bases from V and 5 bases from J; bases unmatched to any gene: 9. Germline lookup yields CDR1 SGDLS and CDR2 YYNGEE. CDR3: CASQPGGPGDTQYF. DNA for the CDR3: TGTGCCAGCCAGCCGGGGGGGCCGGGAGATACGCAGTATTTT. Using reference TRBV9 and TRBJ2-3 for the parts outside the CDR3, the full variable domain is DSGVTQTPKHLITATGQRVTLRCSPRSGDLSVYWYQQSLDQGLQFLIQYYNGEERAKGNILERFSAQQFPDLHSELNLSSLELGDSALYFCASQPGGPGDTQYFGPGTRLTVL.

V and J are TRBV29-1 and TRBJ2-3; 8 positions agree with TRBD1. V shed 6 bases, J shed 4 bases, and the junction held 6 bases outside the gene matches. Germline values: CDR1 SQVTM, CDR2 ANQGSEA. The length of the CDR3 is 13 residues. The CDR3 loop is CSVAATGADTQYF. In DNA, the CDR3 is TGCAGCGTAGCCGCGACAGGGGCAGATACGCAGTATTTT.

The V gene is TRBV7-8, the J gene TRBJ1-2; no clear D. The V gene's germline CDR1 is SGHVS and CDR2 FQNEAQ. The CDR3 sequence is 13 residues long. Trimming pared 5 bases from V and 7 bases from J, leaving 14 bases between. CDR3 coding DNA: TGTGCCAGCAGCGCCGGACTCCGGGGTGGCTACACCTTC. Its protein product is CASSAGLRGGYTF.

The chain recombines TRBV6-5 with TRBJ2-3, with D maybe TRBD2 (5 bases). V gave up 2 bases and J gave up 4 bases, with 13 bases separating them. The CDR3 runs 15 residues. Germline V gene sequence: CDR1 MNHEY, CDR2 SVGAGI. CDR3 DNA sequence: TGTGCCAGCAGTTACGATAGTAGCGTCTCAGATACGCAGTATTTT. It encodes CASSYDSSVSDTQYF.

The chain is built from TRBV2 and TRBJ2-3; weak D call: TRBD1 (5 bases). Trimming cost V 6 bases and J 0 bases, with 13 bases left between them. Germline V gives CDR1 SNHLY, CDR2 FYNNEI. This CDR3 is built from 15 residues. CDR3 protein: CASRKLDKSTDTQYF. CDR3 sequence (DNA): TGTGCCAGCAGGAAGTTGGACAAAAGCACAGATACGCAGTATTTT. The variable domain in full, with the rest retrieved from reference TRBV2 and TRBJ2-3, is EPEVTQTPSHQVTQMGQEVILRCVPISNHLYFYWYRQILGQKVEFLVSFYNNEISEKSEIFDDQFSVERPDGSNFTLKIRSTKLEDSAMYFCASRKLDKSTDTQYFGPGTRLTVL.

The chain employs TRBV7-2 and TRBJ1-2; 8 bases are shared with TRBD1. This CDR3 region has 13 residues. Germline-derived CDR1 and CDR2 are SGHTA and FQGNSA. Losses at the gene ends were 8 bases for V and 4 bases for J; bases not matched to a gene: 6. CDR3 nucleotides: TGTGCCAGCGCGTCGGACAGGGTCTATGGCTACACCTTC. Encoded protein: CASASDRVYGYTF.

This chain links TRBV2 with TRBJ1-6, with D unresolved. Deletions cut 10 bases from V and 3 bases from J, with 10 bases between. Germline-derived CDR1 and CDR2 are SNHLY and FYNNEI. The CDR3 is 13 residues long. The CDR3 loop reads CATATDYNSPLHF. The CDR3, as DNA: TGTGCCACCGCTACAGACTATAATTCACCCCTCCACTTT.

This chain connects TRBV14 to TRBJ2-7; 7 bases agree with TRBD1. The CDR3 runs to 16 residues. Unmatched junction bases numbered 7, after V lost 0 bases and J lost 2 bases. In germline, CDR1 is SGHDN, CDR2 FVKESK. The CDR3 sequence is CASSQDRDSEPYEQYF. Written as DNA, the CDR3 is TGTGCCAGCAGCCAAGATCGGGACAGCGAACCCTACGAGCAGTACTTC.

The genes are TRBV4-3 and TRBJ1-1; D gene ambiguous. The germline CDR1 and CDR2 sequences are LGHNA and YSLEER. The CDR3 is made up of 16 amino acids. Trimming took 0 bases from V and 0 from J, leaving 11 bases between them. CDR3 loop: CASSQETDWVNTEAFF. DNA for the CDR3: TGCGCCAGCAGCCAAGAAACGGACTGGGTGAACACTGAAGCTTTCTTT.

The CDR3 DNA follows: TGCGCCAGCAGCAGCCACAGGGGTCAAAATGAAAAACTGTTTTTT. Protein sequence: CASSSHRGQNEKLFF. The genes are TRBV5-1 and TRBJ1-4, with 7 positions matching TRBD1. Trimming took 4 bases from V and 5 from J; bases not matched to a gene: 8. The germline V gene has CDR1 SGHRS and CDR2 YFSETQ. The CDR3 consists of 15 residues.

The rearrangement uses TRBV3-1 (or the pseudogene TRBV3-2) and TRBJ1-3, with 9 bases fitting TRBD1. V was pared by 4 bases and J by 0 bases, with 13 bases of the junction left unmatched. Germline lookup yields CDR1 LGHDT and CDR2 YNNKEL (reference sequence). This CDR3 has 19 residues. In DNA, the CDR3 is TGTGCCAGCAGCCCACCAGCACGGGACAGGGATGGCTCTGGAAACACCATATATTTT. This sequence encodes CASSPPARDRDGSGNTIYF.

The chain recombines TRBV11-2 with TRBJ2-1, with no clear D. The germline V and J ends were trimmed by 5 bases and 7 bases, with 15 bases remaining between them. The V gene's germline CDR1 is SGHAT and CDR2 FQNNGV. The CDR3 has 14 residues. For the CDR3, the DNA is TGTGCCAGCAGCCCCGGAGATCCAGCGAATGAGCAGTTCTTC. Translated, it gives CASSPGDPANEQFF.

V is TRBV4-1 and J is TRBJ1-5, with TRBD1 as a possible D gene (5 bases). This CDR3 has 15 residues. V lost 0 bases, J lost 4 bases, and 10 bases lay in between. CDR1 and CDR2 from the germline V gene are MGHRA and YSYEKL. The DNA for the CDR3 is TGCGCCAGCAGCCAAGATCTAAGGGGAAATCAGCCCCAGCATTTT. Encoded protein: CASSQDLRGNQPQHF.

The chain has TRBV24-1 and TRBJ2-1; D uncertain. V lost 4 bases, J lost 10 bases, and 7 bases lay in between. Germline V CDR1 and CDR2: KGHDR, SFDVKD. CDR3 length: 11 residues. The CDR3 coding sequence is TGTGCCACCAGTGAGGTGACAGAGCAGTTCTTC. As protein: CATSEVTEQFF.

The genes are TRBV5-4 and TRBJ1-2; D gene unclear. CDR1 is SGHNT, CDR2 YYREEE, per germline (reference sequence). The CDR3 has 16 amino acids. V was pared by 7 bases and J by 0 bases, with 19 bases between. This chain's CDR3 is CASSPPGSPTNYGYTF. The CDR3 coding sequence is TGTGCCAGCTCCCCTCCCGGGAGTCCCACTAACTATGGCTACACCTTC.